The 4 T cell receptor beta chains presented below share a single source sample, sequenced in a study of blood T cell repertoires in COVID-19. Method: immunoSEQ multiplex PCR; TCRdb's copy keeps in-frame clones and lacks some. The data show about 300,000 clones, roughly four fifths seen once. Sequenced sample: peripheral blood. Receptor source: a woman in her forties or fifties who had recovered from COVID-19.

The V call is TRBV7-2, the J call TRBJ2-1; no definite D call. Trimming took 1 base from V and 6 from J, leaving 7 bases between them. The CDR3 is 13 residues long. Looked up from germline, CDR1 is SGHTA and CDR2 is FQGNSA. CDR3 loop: CASSLVRLNEQFF. CDR3 bases: TGTGCCAGCAGCTTAGTGCGCCTCAATGAGCAGTTCTTC. The whole variable domain, filled in from reference TRBV7-2 and TRBJ2-1, reads GAGVSQSPSNKVTEKGKDVELRCDPISGHTALYWYRQSLGQGLEFLIYFQGNSAPDKSGLPSDRFSAERTGGSVSTLTIQRTQQEDSAVYLCASSLVRLNEQFFGPGTRLTVL.

CDR3 nucleotides: TGTGCCAGTAGGGCTAGCGGAGAAGAGACCCAGTACTTC. This gives the protein CASRASGEETQYF. V usage is TRBV12-3 or TRBV12-4 and J usage is TRBJ2-5; 7 bases map to TRBD2. The CDR3 loop spans 13 amino acids. V lost 9 bases and J lost 3; bases outside the gene matches: 7.

The genes are TRBV4-1 and TRBJ1-2, with D unresolved. This CDR3 has 12 residues. Trimming cost V 0 bases and J 12 bases, with 11 bases left between them. Germline V gene data show CDR1 as MGHRA and CDR2 as YSYEKL. In DNA, the CDR3 is TGCGCCAGCAGCCAAGACCACCGGGTAAACACCTTC. Residues: CASSQDHRVNTF.

CDR3 sequence: CASSLKDREKDTQYF. CDR3 DNA: TGTGCCAGCAGTTTAAAGGACAGGGAGAAAGATACGCAGTATTTT. This rearrangement joins TRBV27 to TRBJ2-3, with 8 bases matching TRBD1. V shed 2 bases and J 5 bases; nucleotides not matched to a gene: 6. This CDR3 spans 15 amino acids. Germline CDR1 and CDR2: MNHEY and SMNVEV (reference sequence).